These 30 T cell receptor beta chains share one sample of origin, sequenced in a study of blood T cell repertoires in COVID-19. Only in-frame clones appear in the TCRdb table, and some are missing; sequencing was by immunoSEQ multiplex PCR. The sample carries over 200,000 clones, around 86% recorded once. Sequenced material: peripheral blood. Receptors originate from a man aged 40-49 years who had recovered from COVID-19.

The rearrangement uses TRBV10-2 and TRBJ1-6; D call uncertain. V dropped 4 bases and J dropped 10 bases, with 14 bases sitting between them. The CDR3 is 14 residues long. CDR1 is WSHSY and CDR2 is SAAADI in the germline V gene. The CDR3 DNA sequence: TGCGCCAGCAGTGCTCGGGAGGGTTCGTCACCCCTCCACTTT. It codes for CASSAREGSSPLHF.

The chain employs TRBV9 and TRBJ1-4; TRBD1 is a possible D gene (6 bases). This CDR3 comprises 13 residues. Trimming took 4 bases from V and 6 from J, leaving 10 bases between them. Germline assignment: CDR1 SGDLS and CDR2 YYNGEE. DNA for the CDR3: TGTGCCAGCAGCCCTCGGACAGATGAAAAACTGTTTTTT. Its translation is CASSPRTDEKLFF.

Points on this clone: Other DNA sequences in the sample encode the same CDR3. The chain carries TRBV6-2 or TRBV6-3 and TRBJ1-1, with 7 bases that match TRBD1. The CDR3 totals 15 residues. Germline V gene sequence: CDR1 MNHEY, CDR2 SVGEGT. J lost 1 base, V lost 4 bases, and 6 bases had no gene match. The CDR3 region is CASSSQGVGNTEAFF. CDR3 DNA sequence: TGTGCCAGCAGTTCCCAGGGGGTCGGGAACACTGAAGCTTTCTTT.

The chain joins TRBV9 to TRBJ2-7; 9 bases agree with TRBD2. The CDR3 has 18 amino acids. Looked up from germline, CDR1 is SGDLS and CDR2 is YYNGEE. Trimming removed 0 bases from V and 6 bases from J; junction bases left unmatched: 16. The CDR3 spells CASSVGDSGRTRSGEQYF. DNA for the CDR3: TGTGCCAGCAGCGTAGGGGATAGCGGGAGAACTAGGAGCGGCGAGCAGTACTTC.

V gene TRBV11-1 combines with J gene TRBJ2-2, with TRBD2 as a possible D gene (5 bases). Per germline, CDR1 SGHAT and CDR2 FQDESV (reference sequence). This CDR3 contains 15 residues. V was trimmed by 5 bases and J by 2 bases, leaving 12 bases between them. CDR3 sequence reads: CASSPRTVNTGELFF. The CDR3 region has the DNA TGTGCCAGCAGCCCCCGGACTGTTAACACCGGGGAGCTGTTTTTT. Filled out from reference TRBV11-1 and TRBJ2-2, the complete variable domain reads EAEVAQSPRYKITEKSQAVAFWCDPISGHATLYWYRQILGQGPELLVQFQDESVVDDSQLPKDRFSAERLKGVDSTLKIQPAELGDSAMYLCASSPRTVNTGELFFGEGSRLTVL.

The J gene is TRBJ2-5, the V gene TRBV19; 9 bases are a match to TRBD2. This CDR3 spans 15 amino acids. Germline CDR1 reads LNHDA; CDR2 reads SQIVND (reference sequence). V shed 5 bases and J 1 base; nucleotides not matched to a gene: 5. The CDR3 DNA follows: TGTGCCAGTAGTCAACTAGCGGGTGCCCAAGAGACCCAGTACTTC. Translation: CASSQLAGAQETQYF.

V usage is TRBV9 and J usage is TRBJ2-7; 9 bases align to TRBD1. V gave up 0 bases and J gave up 1 base; unmatched junction bases: 2. Germline CDR1 reads SGDLS; CDR2 reads YYNGEE. CDR3 length: 15 amino acids. This CDR3 is CASSVEGTGSYEQYF. CDR3 nucleotide sequence: TGTGCCAGCAGCGTAGAGGGGACAGGGTCCTACGAGCAGTACTTC.

The CDR3 bases are TGCGCCAGCAGCCAGTCGGAGCGCGGGAGAGTGTACGAGCAGTACTTC. Translated: CASSQSERGRVYEQYF. This chain connects TRBV4-3 to TRBJ2-7; 7 bases map to TRBD2. The CDR3 has 16 amino acids. Trimming at V came to 3 bases and at J to 4 bases, leaving 12 bases not matched to a gene. Germline CDR1 and CDR2: LGHNA and YSLEER.

The chain employs TRBV5-6 and TRBJ2-7; 10 nucleotides line up with TRBD1. CDR1 and CDR2 from the germline V gene are SGHDT and YYEEEE. This CDR3 is 15 amino acids long. The V gene end was trimmed by 3 bases and the J gene end by 3 bases; junction bases not matched to a gene: 6. The CDR3 here is CASSSDRGLIYEQYF. In DNA form, the CDR3 reads TGTGCCAGCAGCTCTGACAGGGGGCTGATCTACGAGCAGTACTTC.

This clone is a singleton in its sample. This sequence joins TRBV5-1 and TRBJ1-2; D is unresolved. The CDR3 is 13 residues long. CDR1 is SGHRS and CDR2 is YFSETQ in the germline V gene. V lost 4 bases to trimming and J lost 8 bases, with 15 bases between them. CDR3 loop: CASSEPPRSGYTF. The CDR3 coding sequence is TGCGCCAGCAGCGAACCCCCGAGGAGCGGCTACACCTTC. The variable domain in full, completed from reference TRBV5-1 and TRBJ1-2, reads KAGVTQTPRYLIKTRGQQVTLSCSPISGHRSVSWYQQTPGQGLQFLFEYFSETQRNKGNFPGRFSGRQFSNSRSEMNVSTLELGDSALYLCASSEPPRSGYTFGSGTRLTVV.

The chain has TRBV13 and TRBJ2-5; 9 bases map to TRBD2. The V gene's germline CDR1 is PRHDT and CDR2 FYEKMQ (reference sequence). The CDR3 length is 17 residues. The J segment lost 6 bases and the V segment lost 6 bases, leaving 17 bases of the junction unmatched. For the CDR3, the DNA is TGTGCCAGCAGATTGGGGAGAGGGCTAGCGGGACTTAAGACCCAGTACTTC. It specifies CASRLGRGLAGLKTQYF.

V and J are TRBV9 and TRBJ2-3; D remains ambiguous. V lost 0 bases and J lost 0, with 2 bases in between. This CDR3 comprises 13 residues. Germline CDR1 SGDLS, CDR2 YYNGEE. DNA of the CDR3: TGTGCCAGCAGCGTAGTAAGCACAGATACGCAGTATTTT. It encodes CASSVVSTDTQYF.

The gene calls are TRBV19 and TRBJ2-3; 13 nucleotides match TRBD2. The germline V gene encodes CDR1 LNHDA and CDR2 SQIVND (reference sequence). Losses at the gene ends were 5 bases for V and 0 bases for J; bases not matched to a gene: 8. CDR3 length: 18 amino acids. CDR3 amino acids: CASSGLAGANPSTDTQYF. In DNA form, the CDR3 reads TGTGCCAGTAGTGGACTAGCGGGGGCCAATCCTAGCACAGATACGCAGTATTTT. Full variable domain (missing parts from reference TRBV19 and TRBJ2-3): DGGITQSPKYLFRKEGQNVTLSCEQNLNHDAMYWYRQDPGQGLRLIYYSQIVNDFQKGDIAEGYSVSREKKESFPLTVTSAQKNPTAFYLCASSGLAGANPSTDTQYFGPGTRLTVL.

This rearrangement joins TRBV25-1 to TRBJ1-2; the D is unclear. Germline CDR1 and CDR2: MGHDK and SYGVNS. V gave up 2 bases and J gave up 5 bases, with 9 bases separating them. CDR3 size: 13 residues. The CDR3 loop reads CASSELGGYGYTF. CDR3 nucleotide sequence: TGTGCCAGCAGTGAACTAGGAGGGTATGGCTACACCTTC.

This rearrangement joins TRBV5-1 to TRBJ2-7, with 11 bases identical to TRBD2. V lost 3 bases to trimming and J lost 1 base; unmatched junction nucleotides: 6. Germline CDR1 SGHRS, CDR2 YFSETQ. The CDR3 is 16 amino acids. The CDR3 protein is CASSWRTSGLSYEQYF. The CDR3 region has the DNA TGCGCCAGCAGCTGGAGGACTAGCGGGTTATCCTACGAGCAGTACTTC.

By share of the sample, this clone is medium-sized (0.01 to 0.1%). The rearrangement links TRBV4-3 to TRBJ1-2, with D unclear. Trimming took 4 bases from V and 8 from J, leaving 26 bases between them. CDR3 length: 17 amino acids. The germline V gene encodes CDR1 LGHNA and CDR2 YSLEER. The CDR3 region is CASSPSPGGSRSGGYTF. The CDR3, as DNA: TGCGCCAGCAGCCCCAGCCCCGGCGGGTCTCGTTCGGGAGGCTACACCTTC.

V is TRBV5-6 and J is TRBJ1-4; D possibly corresponds to TRBD1 (6 bases). CDR1 is SGHDT and CDR2 is YYEEEE in the germline V gene. V was cut by 4 bases and J by 7 bases, with 17 bases left in between. CDR3 length equals 15 residues. The CDR3 nucleotides are TGTGCCAGCAGCGTACAGGGTTTAGGGGGTGAAAAACTGTTTTTT. Translated: CASSVQGLGGEKLFF.

CDR3 DNA: TGCGCCAGCAGCTTACGAGGTGTCCCCGGGACAGGAAGTTCTGGGGCCAACGTCCTGACTTTC. Amino acids: CASSLRGVPGTGSSGANVLTF. The chain employs TRBV5-1 and TRBJ2-6; 8 positions agree with TRBD1. The germline V gene has CDR1 SGHRS and CDR2 YFSETQ. V dropped 2 bases and J dropped 1; count of bases not matched to a gene: 17. The CDR3 totals 21 residues.

The chain couples TRBV7-2 to TRBJ2-1, with 14 bases lining up with TRBD2. Germline V CDR1 and CDR2: SGHTA, FQGNSA. J lost 6 bases, V lost 3 bases, and 1 base had no gene match. The CDR3 consists of 15 residues. The CDR3 DNA follows: TGTGCCAGCAGCTTGACTAGCGGGAGGGGCAATGAGCAGTTCTTC. It codes for CASSLTSGRGNEQFF.

The rearrangement links TRBV27 to TRBJ2-6; TRBD1 agrees at 8 bases. Per the germline V gene, CDR1 is MNHEY and CDR2 is SMNVEV (reference sequence). The CDR3 runs 18 residues. V shed 6 bases, J shed 0 bases, and the junction held 10 bases outside the gene matches. The CDR3 coding sequence is TGTGCCAGCAGACTCAGGACAGGGCCCCTCTCTGGGGCCAACGTCCTGACTTTC. Encoded protein: CASRLRTGPLSGANVLTF.

This clone has only a few counts. V gene TRBV29-1 combines with J gene TRBJ2-2, with TRBD1 identical over 11 bases. The CDR3 spans 15 residues. The V gene's germline CDR1 is SQVTM and CDR2 ANQGSEA. The J segment lost 6 bases and the V segment lost 1 base, leaving 4 bases of the junction unmatched. CDR3 amino acids: CSVEGTGGASGELFF. CDR3 in DNA: TGCAGCGTTGAAGGGACAGGGGGCGCTTCCGGGGAGCTGTTTTTT.

This sequence joins TRBV29-1 and TRBJ1-1; 10 bases match TRBD1. The CDR3 runs 15 residues. Germline V gene sequence: CDR1 SQVTM, CDR2 ANQGSEA. With 1 base clipped from V and 5 bases from J, the junction kept 7 bases outside the gene matches. The CDR3 is CSVEGQGAGWTEAFF. CDR3 DNA: TGCAGCGTTGAAGGACAGGGGGCGGGGTGGACTGAAGCTTTCTTT.

The CDR3 protein is CASSISRGQGYEQYF. CDR3 coding DNA: TGTGCCAGCTCAATTTCCCGGGGACAGGGTTACGAGCAGTACTTC. This chain links TRBV18 with TRBJ2-7; 9 nucleotides line up with TRBD1. The germline V gene encodes CDR1 KGHSH and CDR2 LQKENI. This CDR3 has 15 residues. After removal of 5 bases from V and 4 bases from J, the junction contained 9 bases not matched to a gene. Combining the CDR3 with reference TRBV18 and TRBJ2-7 gives the whole variable domain NAGVMQNPRHLVRRRGQEARLRCSPMKGHSHVYWYRQLPEEGLKFMVYLQKENIIDESGMPKERFSAEFPKEGPSILRIQQVVRGDSAAYFCASSISRGQGYEQYFGPGTRLTVT.

The chain carries TRBV6-6 and TRBJ1-1; D is undetermined. CDR1 and CDR2 from the germline V gene are MNHNY and SVGAGI (reference sequence). The CDR3 is made up of 13 amino acids. The V end lost 10 bases, the J end lost 1 base, and 13 bases lay between the germline ends. In DNA form, the CDR3 reads TGTGCCAACGGGGTTTCGGGGAACACTGAAGCTTTCTTT. Amino acid sequence: CANGVSGNTEAFF.

The V and J genes are TRBV2 and TRBJ2-3, with 14 bases fitting TRBD2. CDR3 length: 15 residues. CDR1 and CDR2 from the germline V gene are SNHLY and FYNNEI. V was clipped by 6 bases and J by 8 bases; unmatched bases: 7. The CDR3 spells CASRRLAGGVGTQYF. The CDR3 region has the DNA TGTGCCAGCAGGCGACTAGCGGGAGGGGTGGGTACGCAGTATTTT.

This chain connects TRBV4-1 to TRBJ2-3; the match to TRBD1 covers 8 bases. There are 17 residues in the CDR3. Trimming cost V 2 bases and J 7 bases; bases outside gene matches: 14. Germline loops: CDR1 MGHRA, CDR2 YSYEKL. Written as DNA, the CDR3 is TGCGCCAGCAGCCAACCCACTGGACAGGGCTCCTCCAATACGCAGTATTTT. Its translation: CASSQPTGQGSSNTQYF.

The genes are TRBV7-9 and TRBJ2-1; 7 bases fit TRBD2. The trim removed 5 bases at V and 4 bases at J, leaving 11 bases unmatched. This CDR3 region has 16 residues. Germline CDR1 SEHNR, CDR2 FQNEAQ (reference sequence). Here the CDR3 DNA reads TGTGCCAGCAGCGCTAAACTAGCGTGGGATTACAATGAGCAGTTCTTC. Amino acid sequence: CASSAKLAWDYNEQFF. The full variable domain, in which reference TRBV7-9 and TRBJ2-1 provide the parts outside the CDR3, is DTGVSQNPRHKITKRGQNVTFRCDPISEHNRLYWYRQTLGQGPEFLTYFQNEAQLEKSRLLSDRFSAERPKGSFSTLEIQRTEQGDSAMYLCASSAKLAWDYNEQFFGPGTRLTVL.

Only a few counts were recorded for this clone. The chain joins TRBV19 to TRBJ1-5, with 9 bases aligning to TRBD1. The CDR3 consists of 15 residues. Germline CDR1 LNHDA, CDR2 SQIVND (reference sequence). The V and J ends lost 4 bases and 6 bases, in that order; junction bases with no gene match: 7. DNA for the CDR3: TGTGCCAGTAGTAAACAGGGGGCGCTTAGTCAGCCCCAGCATTTT. Translating it yields CASSKQGALSQPQHF.

The V gene is TRBV7-2, the J gene TRBJ1-2; TRBD1 might be the D (6 bases). Germline V lookup: CDR1 SGHTA, CDR2 FQGNSA. V dropped 0 bases and J dropped 4 bases, with 12 bases sitting between them. The length of the CDR3 is 15 residues. The CDR3 nucleotides read TGTGCCAGCAGCTTAGCGCTTGGGGGCGTCTATGGCTACACCTTC. Amino acid sequence: CASSLALGGVYGYTF.

The chain combines TRBV7-8 with TRBJ2-1, with TRBD2 matching over 9 bases. Germline V gene data show CDR1 as SGHVS and CDR2 as FQNEAQ. There are 16 residues in the CDR3. Trimming at V came to 4 bases and at J to 5 bases, leaving 9 bases not matched to a gene. The chain's CDR3 is CASSYFIAGVHNEQFF. DNA of the CDR3: TGTGCCAGCAGCTACTTCATAGCGGGAGTCCACAATGAGCAGTTCTTC.